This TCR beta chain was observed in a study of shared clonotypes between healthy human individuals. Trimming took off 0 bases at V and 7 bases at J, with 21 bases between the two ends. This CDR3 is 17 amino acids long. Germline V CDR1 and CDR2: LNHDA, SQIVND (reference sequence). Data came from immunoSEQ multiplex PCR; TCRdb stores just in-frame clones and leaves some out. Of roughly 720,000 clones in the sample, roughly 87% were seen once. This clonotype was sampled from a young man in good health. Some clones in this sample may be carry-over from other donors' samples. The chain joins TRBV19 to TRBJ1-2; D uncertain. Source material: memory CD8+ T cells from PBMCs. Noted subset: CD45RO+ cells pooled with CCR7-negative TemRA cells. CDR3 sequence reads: CASSIDSASTLKGGYTF. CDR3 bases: TGTGCCAGTAGTATAGATTCAGCTTCGACATTGAAGGGTGGCTACACCTTC.